This TCR beta chain is drawn from a study of blood T cells in healthy people across ages. Whole-study results and caveats: More naive CD4+ cells and higher diversity marked long-lived donors relative to aged donors.

A second PCR, run for roughly 7 to 12 cycles, used a sample-barcoded 5' primer plus a J-beta primer mix. Every cDNA molecule bore a tag from a template-switch adaptor containing 12 random nucleotides. TCRdb independently ran MiXCR on the 5' RACE reads; one entry per CDR3 protein. Of 700,000 to 800,000 distinct CDR3 sequences in the sample, roughly 47% were seen once. The CDR3 totals 16 residues. Looked up from germline, CDR1 is MGHDK and CDR2 is SYGVNS. The ends were cut back, 4 bases at V and 1 base at J, with 14 bases in the middle. This clonotype was found a few times. Its target is unknown. The receptor was derived from a woman aged 60-70 years in good health. Material: blood. The chain employs TRBV25-1 and TRBJ1-5, with D perhaps TRBD1 (5 bases). The chain's CDR3 is CASSASGAGSNQPQHF. Written as DNA, the CDR3 is TGTGCCAGCAGTGCATCCGGGGCAGGCAGCAATCAGCCCCAGCATTTT.